This TCR beta chain was captured by sequencing in a study of blood T cells in healthy people across ages. The CDR3 length is 13 residues. Trimming left V 4 bases short and J 4 bases short, with 10 bases between. The use of a sample-barcoded 5' primer and a J-beta primer mix characterized a second PCR of about 7 to 12 cycles. TCRdb itself ran the 5' RACE reads through MiXCR, one entry per CDR3 protein. The repertoire holds around 850,000 distinct CDR3 sequences, 30% to 45% seen once, with 10% to 15% in the top ten. The sequence was obtained from a man aged 18-30 years in good health. Material for sequencing was blood. The J gene is TRBJ1-2, the V gene TRBV12-3 or TRBV12-4; D not certain. The CDR3 nucleotides are TGTGCCAGCAGTTCCGGACCCTTCTATGGCTACACCTTC. This encodes CASSSGPFYGYTF.